The 24 T cell receptor beta chains presented below share a single source sample, sequenced in a study of long-term antiretroviral therapy in people with HIV. Sequencing relied on immunoSEQ assay v3.0, run at survey level. Clones were read by immunoSEQ multiplex PCR, and TCRdb kept only the in-frame ones, dropping some. The sample gives approximately 19,000 clones, 79% of which show up once; roughly 6.5% is in the top ten. The input for sequencing was unsorted PBMCs, taken at the start of antiretroviral therapy, before treatment. These receptors were obtained from a man aged 18-30 years with HIV.

The chain recombines TRBV2 with TRBJ2-5; TRBD1 matches at 12 bases. V was clipped by 4 bases and J by 5 bases; unmatched bases: 5. CDR1 is SNHLY, CDR2 FYNNEI, per germline. The CDR3 loop spans 15 amino acids. CDR3 amino acids: CASSGDRGRSETQYF. CDR3 in DNA: TGTGCCAGCAGTGGGGACAGGGGGCGGTCGGAGACCCAGTACTTC.

This clone was seen a single time. The chain joins TRBV11-2 to TRBJ2-1; 8 bases align to TRBD2. CDR1 SGHAT and CDR2 FQNNGV come from the germline V gene. The CDR3 is made up of 15 amino acids. Trimming cost V 4 bases and J 9 bases; bases outside gene matches: 11. This CDR3 reads CASSSSSGLAGEQFF. The CDR3 DNA sequence: TGTGCCAGCAGCTCATCTAGCGGACTAGCCGGTGAGCAGTTCTTC.

This chain links TRBV7-3 with TRBJ2-3; D possibly uses TRBD1 or TRBD2 (6 bases each). CDR3 length: 15 residues. The V and J ends lost 5 bases and 7 bases respectively, with 19 bases between them. Germline V gene lookup returns CDR1 SGHTA and CDR2 FQGTGA. The CDR3 is CASSLGGGAANTQYF. CDR3 coding DNA: TGTGCCAGCAGCCTTGGAGGGGGAGCGGCCAATACGCAGTATTTT.

The chain carries TRBV6-5 and TRBJ1-1, with D uncertain. V was cut by 5 bases and J by 7 bases, with 11 bases left in between. CDR1 and CDR2 from the germline V gene are MNHEY and SVGAGI. The CDR3 runs to 12 residues. The CDR3 loop reads CASSRETGEAFF. CDR3 sequence (DNA): TGTGCCAGCAGTCGCGAGACGGGTGAAGCTTTCTTT.

CDR3 nucleotides: TGTGCCAGCAGGCGATCGGCAGGGTTTAGCGCAGATACGCAGTATTTT. This codes for CASRRSAGFSADTQYF. The genes are TRBV7-9 and TRBJ2-3, with D tentatively TRBD1 or TRBD2 (5 bases each). The length of the CDR3 is 16 residues. The germline V and J ends were trimmed by 6 bases and 4 bases, with 20 bases remaining between them. Looked up from germline, CDR1 is SEHNR and CDR2 is FQNEAQ (reference sequence).

V and J are TRBV7-2 and TRBJ1-1; 10 bases align to TRBD1. Germline lookup yields CDR1 SGHTA and CDR2 FQGNSA. V shed 3 bases and J 4 bases; nucleotides not matched to a gene: 11. This CDR3 spans 17 amino acids. CDR3 sequence: CASSFRTGQGKGTEAFF. CDR3 DNA sequence: TGTGCCAGCAGCTTTCGAACGGGACAGGGGAAAGGCACTGAAGCTTTCTTT.

V usage is TRBV9 and J usage is TRBJ1-2; 9 positions match TRBD1. The germline V gene has CDR1 SGDLS and CDR2 YYNGEE. The CDR3 is 16 residues long. V was clipped by 0 bases and J by 6 bases; unmatched bases: 9. The CDR3 DNA is TGTGCCAGCAGCGTAGCTAGGACAGGGGTTCAGCATGGCTACACCTTC. Protein sequence: CASSVARTGVQHGYTF.

This chain links TRBV5-8 with TRBJ2-3; D call uncertain. V lost 0 bases and J lost 9, with 2 bases in between. Germline V CDR1 and CDR2: SGHTS, YDEGEE. This CDR3 region has 10 residues. DNA for the CDR3: TGTGCCAGCAGCTTGGTCACGCAGTATTTT. As protein: CASSLVTQYF.

CDR3: CASSQDWATNEKLFF. The CDR3 region has the DNA TGCGCCAGCAGCCAAGACTGGGCAACTAATGAAAAACTGTTTTTT. The chain has TRBV4-3 and TRBJ1-4; no clear D gene. CDR1 and CDR2 (germline): LGHNA, YSLEER. This CDR3 spans 15 amino acids. V lost 0 bases and J lost 0, with 5 bases in between.

The chain is built from TRBV5-1 and TRBJ2-1; perhaps TRBD1 as D (5 bases). The CDR3 totals 18 residues. CDR1 and CDR2 from the germline V gene are SGHRS and YFSETQ. V gave up 0 bases and J gave up 4 bases, with 20 bases separating them. CDR3 in amino acids: CASSLEGVMGPIYNEQFF. CDR3 nucleotide sequence: TGCGCCAGCAGCTTGGAAGGGGTAATGGGGCCGATTTACAATGAGCAGTTCTTC.

This chain joins TRBV11-1 and TRBJ1-3, with D unclear. The CDR3 consists of 14 residues. Per the germline V gene, CDR1 is SGHAT and CDR2 is FQDESV (reference sequence). The germline V and J ends were trimmed by 5 bases and 0 bases, with 8 bases remaining between them. This CDR3 is CASSLSLSGNTIYF. CDR3 bases: TGTGCCAGCAGCCTGTCGCTCTCTGGAAACACCATATATTTT.

The rearrangement uses TRBV7-9 and TRBJ1-1; 8 nucleotides match TRBD1. CDR1 SEHNR and CDR2 FQNEAQ come from the germline V gene (reference sequence). This CDR3 has 15 amino acids. The trim removed 4 bases at V and 4 bases at J, leaving 8 bases unmatched. In nucleotides, the CDR3 is TGTGCCAGCAGCTCGGGGAGGACAGGGCTCACTGAAGCTTTCTTT. This translates into CASSSGRTGLTEAFF.

The V call is TRBV29-1, the J call TRBJ2-1; 11 positions agree with TRBD2. The CDR3 has 14 amino acids. V gave up 7 bases and J gave up 4 bases; unmatched junction bases: 6. The V gene's germline CDR1 is SQVTM and CDR2 ANQGSEA. The CDR3 DNA is TGCAGCGCCCTGACTAGCGGGACTTACAATGAGCAGTTCTTC. Its protein is CSALTSGTYNEQFF.

The rearrangement joins TRBV6-5 to TRBJ1-2; possible D gene TRBD1, 5 bases. V was trimmed by 2 bases and J by 8 bases, leaving 18 bases between them. Germline V lookup: CDR1 MNHEY, CDR2 SVGAGI. This CDR3 is 15 amino acids long. In nucleotides, the CDR3 is TGTGCCAGCAGTTACCCCAATGGGGGGAGCAGGGGCTACACCTTC. This translates into CASSYPNGGSRGYTF.

CDR3 nucleotide sequence: TGCGCCAGCAGCCAAGATATGAACAATGAGCAGTTCTTC. Translation: CASSQDMNNEQFF. The chain links TRBV4-3 to TRBJ2-1, with unresolved D. Germline loops: CDR1 LGHNA, CDR2 YSLEER. This CDR3 comprises 13 residues. The V and J ends lost 0 bases and 5 bases respectively, with 5 bases between them.

The chain couples TRBV5-8 to TRBJ1-5; no clear D. Trimming took 3 bases from V and 9 from J, leaving 7 bases between them. The germline V gene encodes CDR1 SGHTS and CDR2 YDEGEE. This CDR3 is 11 amino acids long. CDR3 amino acids: CASSSLSPQHF. In DNA, the CDR3 is TGTGCCAGCAGCTCTCTCTCGCCCCAGCATTTT. Together with reference TRBV5-8 and TRBJ1-5, the CDR3 gives the full variable domain: EAGVTQSPTHLIKTRGQQATLRCSPISGHTSVYWYQQALGLGLQFLLWYDEGEERNRGNFPPRFSGRQFPNYSSELNVNALELEDSALYLCASSSLSPQHFGDGTRLSIL.

With respect to this clone: The same CDR3 also results from other DNA sequences found in this sample. The V call is TRBV27, the J call TRBJ2-7; D remains ambiguous. This CDR3 has 14 amino acids. Trimming took 0 bases from V and 0 from J, leaving 6 bases between them. Germline-derived CDR1 and CDR2 are MNHEY and SMNVEV (reference sequence). CDR3: CASSLSGSSYEQYF. In DNA, the CDR3 is TGTGCCAGCAGTTTATCGGGAAGCTCCTACGAGCAGTACTTC.

The V and J genes are TRBV4-2 and TRBJ2-2; D unclear. The V end was cut by 7 bases, the J end by 6 bases, with 9 bases between. There are 12 residues in the CDR3. CDR1 and CDR2 (germline): LGHNA, YNFKEQ. The CDR3 loop is CASNEGAGELFF. CDR3 sequence (DNA): TGTGCCAGCAACGAAGGCGCCGGGGAGCTGTTTTTT.

The rearrangement links TRBV7-6 to TRBJ2-1, with 8 bases lining up with TRBD2. Trimming removed 1 base from V and 0 bases from J; junction bases left unmatched: 14. Germline values: CDR1 SGHVS, CDR2 FNYEAQ. The CDR3 covers 20 residues. The CDR3 region is CASSLVPREGVFLSYNEQFF. CDR3 nucleotides: TGTGCCAGCAGCTTAGTTCCACGGGAGGGGGTATTCCTCTCCTACAATGAGCAGTTCTTC.

The rearrangement uses TRBV2 and TRBJ1-2; D is ambiguous. V was clipped by 6 bases and J by 4 bases, with 12 bases between them. The CDR3 runs to 13 residues. Germline V lookup: CDR1 SNHLY, CDR2 FYNNEI. This CDR3 is CASREAAGYGYTF. CDR3 DNA: TGTGCCAGCAGGGAGGCGGCCGGCTATGGCTACACCTTC.

The V gene is TRBV6-5, the J gene TRBJ1-1; D uncertain. The CDR3 sequence is 13 residues long. Trimming took off 2 bases at V and 6 bases at J, with 10 bases between the two ends. Germline loops: CDR1 MNHEY, CDR2 SVGAGI. Written as DNA, the CDR3 is TGTGCCAGCAGTTACGGCTCGAGCGCTGAAGCTTTCTTT. Translation gives CASSYGSSAEAFF.

The chain is built from TRBV5-1 and TRBJ1-4; no clear D. Germline assignment: CDR1 SGHRS and CDR2 YFSETQ. CDR3 length equals 15 residues. Trimming pared 0 bases from V and 8 bases from J, leaving 14 bases between. CDR3 bases: TGCGCCAGCAGCTTGGGAGAATCCCAAGGGGAAAAACTGTTTTTT. Residues: CASSLGESQGEKLFF. The full variable domain, completed using reference TRBV5-1 and TRBJ1-4, is KAGVTQTPRYLIKTRGQQVTLSCSPISGHRSVSWYQQTPGQGLQFLFEYFSETQRNKGNFPGRFSGRQFSNSRSEMNVSTLELGDSALYLCASSLGESQGEKLFFGSGTQLSVL.

In its sample, this clone was seen a few times. The chain employs TRBV7-8 and TRBJ2-7, with no clear D. The CDR3 covers 16 residues. The V and J ends lost 2 bases and 2 bases respectively, with 16 bases between them. Germline CDR1 reads SGHVS; CDR2 reads FQNEAQ. The CDR3 loop reads CASSLSSKRVTYEQYF. CDR3 coding DNA: TGTGCCAGCAGCTTATCGTCGAAGCGAGTCACCTACGAGCAGTACTTC.

This chain links TRBV4-3 with TRBJ2-5; 8 positions agree with TRBD2. The germline V gene encodes CDR1 LGHNA and CDR2 YSLEER. CDR3 size: 13 residues. V was pared by 3 bases and J by 5 bases, with 2 bases of the junction left unmatched. CDR3 DNA sequence: TGCGCCAGCAGCCATTTAGCGGGGGAGACCCAGTACTTC. This sequence encodes CASSHLAGETQYF.